The 23 T cell receptor beta chains reported below all come from one sample, sequenced in a study of cytomegalovirus exposure and HLA in healthy donors. It was with 60 Vbeta and 13 Jbeta primers that the PCR ran. Clones were read by immunoSEQ multiplex PCR, and TCRdb kept only the in-frame ones, dropping some. Of a few hundred thousand clones in the sample, 83% were seen once. The sequenced sample consisted of PBMCs. Every receptor here comes from a girl between 10 and 17 years old in good health and CMV-seronegative.

The chain carries TRBV7-8 and TRBJ2-7; 7 bases are shared with TRBD1. There are 14 residues in the CDR3. The V and J ends lost 3 bases and 6 bases, in that order; junction bases with no gene match: 8. Germline V gene lookup returns CDR1 SGHVS and CDR2 FQNEAQ. The CDR3 sequence is CASSFNMDRREQYF. CDR3 DNA: TGTGCCAGCAGCTTCAACATGGACAGGCGCGAGCAGTACTTC.

This chain uses TRBV27 with TRBJ2-2, with TRBD1 matching 8 bases. The CDR3 sequence is 13 residues long. Germline assignment: CDR1 MNHEY and CDR2 SMNVEV (reference sequence). Trimming cost V 7 bases and J 7 bases; bases outside gene matches: 5. The CDR3, as DNA: TGTGCCAGCAAAGCAGGGGGCCACGGGGAGCTGTTTTTT. It specifies CASKAGGHGELFF.

The chain couples TRBV29-1 to TRBJ1-3; the D is unclear. This CDR3 comprises 14 residues. Deletions cut 2 bases from V and 0 bases from J, with 8 bases between. The germline gives CDR1 SQVTM, CDR2 ANQGSEA. The CDR3 DNA is TGCAGCGTTGAACGCCGGGGCTCTGGAAACACCATATATTTT. It codes for CSVERRGSGNTIYF.

This clone was observed once. The chain has TRBV6-1 and TRBJ2-3, with D maybe TRBD2 (5 bases). The CDR3 runs to 16 residues. Trimming left V 1 base short and J 3 bases short, with 14 bases between. Per germline, CDR1 MNHNS and CDR2 SASEGT. CDR3 DNA sequence: TGTGCCAGCAGTGAAGTGGCGGGCAGGCTAACAGATACGCAGTATTTT. Translating gives CASSEVAGRLTDTQYF.

The gene calls are TRBV27 and TRBJ2-2; tentative D call: TRBD1 (5 bases). CDR1 is MNHEY, CDR2 SMNVEV, per germline (reference sequence). The CDR3 has 15 amino acids. Trimming cost V 6 bases and J 4 bases, with 15 bases left between them. CDR3 loop: CASSLGASSTGELFF. CDR3 nucleotides: TGTGCCAGCAGCTTAGGGGCCTCGAGCACCGGGGAGCTGTTTTTT.

The chain recombines TRBV9 with TRBJ2-1, with TRBD2 matching over 7 bases. V lost 0 bases, J lost 4 bases, and 4 bases stayed unmatched. The CDR3 consists of 15 residues. The germline V gene encodes CDR1 SGDLS and CDR2 YYNGEE. The CDR3 nucleotides read TGTGCCAGCAGCGTAGTCGCGGGAGCTTACAATGAGCAGTTCTTC. It is translated as CASSVVAGAYNEQFF.

The chain carries TRBV7-3 and TRBJ1-2; D might be TRBD1 (6 bases). Deletions cut 5 bases from V and 6 bases from J, with 16 bases between. The CDR3 contains 14 residues. Per the germline V gene, CDR1 is SGHTA and CDR2 is FQGTGA. The CDR3, as DNA: TGTGCCAGCAGCCCCACGGGAGGGGGTGATGGCTACACCTTC. Amino acids: CASSPTGGGDGYTF.

V is TRBV21-1 and J is TRBJ1-2; TRBD1 was called by the table and not checked on the DNA. TRBV21-1 is a listed pseudogene. CDR3 length equals 16 residues. The chain's CDR3 is CASSNGGTGGRGGYTF. The CDR3 nucleotides read TGTGCCAGCAGCAACGGCGGGACAGGGGGTAGAGGAGGCTACACCTTC.

This clone appeared once. CDR3 protein: CASSLTSFRATYNEQFF. In DNA, the CDR3 is TGCGCCAGCAGCTTGACTAGTTTTAGAGCGACCTACAATGAGCAGTTCTTC. The J gene is TRBJ2-1, the V gene TRBV5-1; a possible D gene is TRBD2 (5 bases). The germline gives CDR1 SGHRS, CDR2 YFSETQ. With 1 base removed from V and 2 bases from J, the gap between germline ends came to 16 bases. The CDR3 contains 17 residues.

The chain recombines TRBV28 with TRBJ2-7, with a possible D match to TRBD1 (6 bases). The CDR3 totals 14 residues. The germline CDR1 and CDR2 sequences are MDHEN and SYDVKM. Trimming left V 4 bases short and J 1 base short, with 11 bases between. CDR3 nucleotide sequence: TGTGCCAGCAGTTCCACAGGGCTTTCCTACGAGCAGTACTTC. Translating it yields CASSSTGLSYEQYF.

This chain's CDR3 is CASSLVVRSGANVLTF. The CDR3 coding sequence is TGTGCCAGCAGCTTAGTAGTGCGGTCTGGGGCCAACGTCCTGACTTTC. The V and J genes are TRBV7-9 and TRBJ2-6; no reliable D call. Germline V gives CDR1 SEHNR, CDR2 FQNEAQ (reference sequence). V was shortened by 1 base and J by 1 base, with 8 bases between the two germline ends. This CDR3 is built from 16 residues.

The chain links TRBV15 to TRBJ1-5; D remains unclear. This CDR3 contains 13 residues. Germline V lookup: CDR1 LNHNV, CDR2 YYDKDF (reference sequence). The V and J ends lost 5 bases and 3 bases respectively, with 8 bases between them. CDR3 protein: CATSGQYNQPQHF. DNA of the CDR3: TGTGCCACCAGCGGGCAGTACAATCAGCCCCAGCATTTT.

The rearrangement uses TRBV25-1 and TRBJ2-7; 11 bases line up with TRBD1. Trimming at V came to 5 bases and at J to 0 bases, leaving 6 bases not matched to a gene. The CDR3 sequence is 16 residues long. Germline CDR1 and CDR2: MGHDK and SYGVNS. The DNA of the CDR3 is TGTGCCAGCAGTCCCCGGGGACAGGGGGGCTCCTACGAGCAGTACTTC. Amino acids: CASSPRGQGGSYEQYF.

V is TRBV5-1 and J is TRBJ1-3; possibly TRBD1 for D (6 bases). Germline values: CDR1 SGHRS, CDR2 YFSETQ. CDR3 length: 14 amino acids. Deletions cut 4 bases from V and 9 bases from J, with 17 bases between. The CDR3 nucleotides are TGCGCCAGCAGCCCGAACAGGGAAGGAGGCACCATATATTTT. It is translated as CASSPNREGGTIYF.

V gene TRBV5-4 combines with J gene TRBJ2-7, with TRBD1 as a possible D gene (6 bases). V lost 5 bases and J 6 bases, leaving 15 bases between the germline ends. The length of the CDR3 is 13 residues. Looked up from germline, CDR1 is SGHNT and CDR2 is YYREEE (reference sequence). The CDR3 bases are TGTGCCAGCAGGGGACCCGGACAGTTCGAGCAGTACTTC. Encoded protein: CASRGPGQFEQYF.

The chain couples TRBV28 to TRBJ2-1; D unresolved. The CDR3 length is 15 residues. Germline loops: CDR1 MDHEN, CDR2 SYDVKM. V dropped 3 bases and J dropped 5 bases, with 14 bases sitting between them. The CDR3 sequence: CASSFSGFVDNEQFF. The CDR3 nucleotides read TGTGCCAGCAGTTTTTCCGGGTTCGTGGACAATGAGCAGTTCTTC.

The chain recombines TRBV30 with TRBJ2-5; TRBD2 agrees at 7 bases. CDR1 and CDR2 (germline): GTSNPN, SVGIG (reference sequence). J lost 4 bases, V lost 3 bases, and 11 bases had no gene match. This CDR3 contains 15 residues. CDR3 region: CAWSLETSWRETQYF. The CDR3 DNA is TGTGCCTGGAGCCTAGAGACTAGCTGGCGAGAGACCCAGTACTTC.

A word on this clone: Other nucleotide sequences from this sample produce the same CDR3. The rearrangement joins TRBV6-1 to TRBJ1-4, with a weak D call TRBD1 (5 bases). Trimming took off 1 base at V and 5 bases at J, with 8 bases between the two ends. Per the germline V gene, CDR1 is MNHNS and CDR2 is SASEGT. The CDR3 contains 14 residues. CDR3 loop: CASSEGGLNEKLFF. The CDR3 region has the DNA TGTGCCAGCAGTGAAGGGGGACTGAATGAAAAACTGTTTTTT.

This clone was observed a few times. This sequence joins TRBV5-4 and TRBJ1-2, with D unclear. Trimming pared 1 base from V and 7 bases from J, leaving 14 bases between. The CDR3 runs 14 residues. In germline, CDR1 is SGHNT, CDR2 YYREEE (reference sequence). DNA for the CDR3: TGTGCCAGCAGCTTGAGTGAGGGTTGGGGTGGCTACACCTTC. It yields the protein CASSLSEGWGGYTF.

V and J are TRBV30 and TRBJ1-2, with D maybe TRBD1 (6 bases). Germline V CDR1 and CDR2: GTSNPN, SVGIG (reference sequence). The CDR3 has 14 amino acids. Deletions cut 1 base from V and 4 bases from J, with 13 bases between. CDR3 DNA: TGTGCCTGGAGTGCAAGGGGGAAAGGCTATGGCTACACCTTC. It yields the protein CAWSARGKGYGYTF. Variable domain in full (rest from reference TRBV30 and TRBJ1-2): SQTIHQWPATLVQPVGSPLSLECTVEGTSNPNLYWYRQAAGRGLQLLFYSVGIGQISSEVPQNLSASRPQDRQFILSSKKLLLSDSGFYLCAWSARGKGYGYTFGSGTRLTVV.

The chain couples TRBV6-4 to TRBJ2-1; 8 nucleotides match TRBD2. V was pared by 0 bases and J by 4 bases, with 5 bases of the junction left unmatched. The CDR3 has 16 residues. The germline V gene encodes CDR1 MRHNA and CDR2 SNTAGT. The CDR3 region is CASSDSSASGYNEQFF. The CDR3 DNA reads as TGTGCCAGCAGTGACTCCTCGGCTAGCGGGTACAATGAGCAGTTCTTC.

This sequence joins TRBV25-1 and TRBJ1-4, with D possibly being TRBD1 (5 bases). The CDR3 is 16 residues long. Germline V gene sequence: CDR1 MGHDK, CDR2 SYGVNS. V was shortened by 1 base and J by 3 bases, with 12 bases between the two germline ends. DNA for the CDR3: TGTGCCAGCAGTGAATCAACAGGCCCGTCTAATGAAAAACTGTTTTTT. Translation: CASSESTGPSNEKLFF.

V usage is TRBV5-6 and J usage is TRBJ2-2, with 9 bases fitting TRBD1. Germline assignment: CDR1 SGHDT and CDR2 YYEEEE. J was trimmed by 5 bases and V by 1 base; bases with no gene match: 6. This CDR3 has 16 amino acids. The CDR3 bases are TGTGCCAGCAGCTTGTCCGGGACAGGGAGTACCGGGGAGCTGTTTTTT. Residues: CASSLSGTGSTGELFF.